This TCR beta chain was identified in a study of radiation and T cells in renal cell carcinoma. The CDR3 is 14 residues long. Trimming removed 5 bases at V and 1 base at J, with 9 bases between. CDR1 and CDR2 (germline): MNHEY, SVGAGI. TCRdb's table, derived via immunoSEQ multiplex PCR, lists solely in-frame clones and lacks some. The sample includes 100,000 to 150,000 clones, approximately 80% of them seen just once. The time point is: baseline pretreatment blood. Specified treatment: 15 Gy SBRT to primary tumor, nephrectomy 4 weeks later. General observations from the study: Top tumor clonotypes rose in blood 2 weeks post-radiation, then contracted.

Regarding this clone: Its antigen is unidentified.

Sample: blood, taken from a patient whose treatment included radiotherapy and nephrectomy. V usage is TRBV6-5 and J usage is TRBJ1-5; D remains unclear. The clonotype was recovered from a woman in her fifties or sixties with renal cell carcinoma. The CDR3 protein is CASSMGLSNQPQHF. In DNA, the CDR3 is TGTGCCAGCAGTATGGGCCTAAGCAATCAGCCCCAGCATTTT.